Each of the 15 T cell receptor beta chains below was sequenced from the same sample in a study of blood T cell repertoires in COVID-19. The protocol was immunoSEQ multiplex PCR, while the TCRdb copy is restricted to in-frame clones and leaves out a portion. The sample lists 190,000 or so clones, about 87% seen once, with approximately 6.2% in the top ten. The sample comprised peripheral blood. The source of these receptors is a man aged 60 to 75 who had recovered from COVID-19.

The chain carries TRBV3-1 (or the pseudogene TRBV3-2) and TRBJ2-1; TRBD2 is a possible D gene (6 bases). Trimming removed 1 base from V and 2 bases from J, with 9 bases in between. Per germline, CDR1 LGHDT and CDR2 YNNKEL (reference sequence). CDR3 length: 15 residues. This chain's CDR3 is CASSQVPGAYNEQFF. CDR3 bases: TGTGCCAGCAGCCAAGTTCCGGGGGCCTACAATGAGCAGTTCTTC.

This sequence joins TRBV7-9 and TRBJ1-1; D remains ambiguous. Germline V lookup: CDR1 SEHNR, CDR2 FQNEAQ (reference sequence). V was shortened by 5 bases and J by 5 bases, with 15 bases between the two germline ends. The CDR3 contains 14 residues. The chain's CDR3 is CASSLTAGGTEAFF. The CDR3 DNA reads TGTGCCAGCAGCCTCACGGCAGGTGGGACTGAAGCTTTCTTT.

The chain combines TRBV7-8 with TRBJ2-2; 10 bases line up with TRBD1. The CDR3 has 17 amino acids. The V gene end was trimmed by 3 bases and the J gene end by 6 bases; junction bases not matched to a gene: 10. Looked up from germline, CDR1 is SGHVS and CDR2 is FQNEAQ. CDR3: CASSFHRGQGWAGELFF. The CDR3 DNA reads TGTGCCAGCAGCTTTCACCGGGGACAGGGGTGGGCCGGGGAGCTGTTTTTT.

The V and J genes are TRBV29-1 and TRBJ1-1; D might be TRBD1 (5 bases). The CDR3 spans 15 residues. With 6 bases removed from V and 3 bases from J, the gap between germline ends came to 20 bases. Germline V gene sequence: CDR1 SQVTM, CDR2 ANQGSEA. The CDR3 spells CSVLGGGGLDTEAFF. DNA of the CDR3: TGCAGCGTCCTTGGGGGGGGTGGGTTGGACACTGAAGCTTTCTTT.

The V gene is TRBV14, the J gene TRBJ2-1; TRBD2 might be the D (7 bases). The CDR3 totals 15 residues. Per germline, CDR1 SGHDN and CDR2 FVKESK. V was shortened by 5 bases and J by 7 bases, with 18 bases between the two germline ends. The CDR3 DNA follows: TGTGCCAGCAGCAAATGGGGGGGCATTGATAATGAGCAGTTCTTC. This sequence encodes CASSKWGGIDNEQFF.

The rearrangement links TRBV7-3 to TRBJ2-1, with D uncertain. Germline V gene data show CDR1 as SGHTA and CDR2 as FQGTGA. There are 15 residues in the CDR3. V lost 2 bases and J 0 bases, leaving 8 bases between the germline ends. DNA for the CDR3: TGTGCCAGCAGCTTAGTGGCTTCCTCCTACAATGAGCAGTTCTTC. This encodes CASSLVASSYNEQFF.

V gene TRBV20-1 combines with J gene TRBJ1-3, with 8 bases identical to TRBD1. This CDR3 is built from 15 residues. Trimming took 3 bases from V and 2 from J; bases not matched to a gene: 6. Germline-derived CDR1 and CDR2 are DFQATT and SNEGSKA (reference sequence). As DNA, the CDR3 is TGCAGTGCTAGTGTAGACAGGGGAACTGGAAACACCATATATTTT. Translation gives CSASVDRGTGNTIYF.

In this sample, this clone turned up a few times. The J gene is TRBJ1-4, the V gene TRBV9; 10 positions agree with TRBD1. The CDR3 loop spans 14 amino acids. V trimming: 3 bases; J trimming: 8 bases; junction bases outside the gene matches: 4. The germline V gene has CDR1 SGDLS and CDR2 YYNGEE. CDR3 residues: CASSAGQGREKLFF. Written as DNA, the CDR3 is TGTGCCAGCAGCGCGGGACAGGGGCGGGAAAAACTGTTTTTT.

J is TRBJ2-7 and V is TRBV28; 10 bases align to TRBD2. The germline V gene encodes CDR1 MDHEN and CDR2 SYDVKM. The CDR3 spans 16 residues. J gave up 0 bases and V 6 bases, and 8 bases lay outside the gene matches. The chain's CDR3 is CASSPSSGRASYEQYF. In DNA form, the CDR3 reads TGTGCCAGCAGCCCCTCCAGCGGGAGGGCCTCCTACGAGCAGTACTTC. Variable domain in full (rest from reference TRBV28 and TRBJ2-7): DVKVTQSSRYLVKRTGEKVFLECVQDMDHENMFWYRQDPGLGLRLIYFSYDVKMKEKGDIPEGYSVSREKKERFSLILESASTNQTSMYLCASSPSSGRASYEQYFGPGTRLTVT.

The genes are TRBV4-2 and TRBJ2-7; 9 nucleotides match TRBD2. This CDR3 is 16 amino acids long. Germline assignment: CDR1 LGHNA and CDR2 YNFKEQ. V lost 0 bases and J lost 3; bases outside the gene matches: 6. As DNA, the CDR3 is TGTGCCAGCAGCCAAGAAGGAGCGGGGGGCCGCTACGAGCAGTACTTC. This codes for CASSQEGAGGRYEQYF.

This clone was detected a few times. The rearrangement uses TRBV5-4 and TRBJ2-2; the match to TRBD2 covers 7 bases. CDR1 SGHNT and CDR2 YYREEE come from the germline V gene (reference sequence). This CDR3 is built from 15 residues. V was clipped by 2 bases and J by 4 bases; unmatched bases: 5. Here the CDR3 reads CASSFTGGVTGELFF. In nucleotides, the CDR3 is TGTGCCAGCAGCTTTACGGGGGGAGTCACCGGGGAGCTGTTTTTT.

The genes are TRBV6-4 and TRBJ2-7; 7 bases are a match to TRBD2. V was clipped by 4 bases and J by 5 bases; unmatched bases: 5. The CDR3 is made up of 13 amino acids. In germline, CDR1 is MRHNA, CDR2 SNTAGT. The CDR3 DNA sequence: TGTGCCAGCAGTGGGGTGGCGGGGGACGAGCAGTACTTC. Protein: CASSGVAGDEQYF.

The chain uses TRBV30 and TRBJ1-2, with 7 bases aligning to TRBD1. This CDR3 region has 13 residues. CDR1 is GTSNPN, CDR2 SVGIG, per germline (reference sequence). The J segment lost 5 bases and the V segment lost 3 bases, leaving 6 bases of the junction unmatched. CDR3 coding DNA: TGTGCCTGGAGGACACAGGGGACTTATGGCTACACCTTC. As protein: CAWRTQGTYGYTF.

The chain couples TRBV27 to TRBJ2-5, with 8 nucleotides matching TRBD1. This CDR3 comprises 18 residues. The junction had 15 bases not matched to a gene; V was cut back by 6 bases and J by 0 bases. In germline, CDR1 is MNHEY, CDR2 SMNVEV (reference sequence). The CDR3 sequence is CASRPGIDRGPNQETQYF. DNA of the CDR3: TGTGCCAGCAGACCAGGGATTGACAGGGGACCCAACCAAGAGACCCAGTACTTC.

The rearrangement links TRBV6-5 to TRBJ1-6, with D possibly being TRBD1 (5 bases). CDR1 and CDR2 from the germline V gene are MNHEY and SVGAGI. V lost 2 bases and J lost 8, with 7 bases in between. There are 13 residues in the CDR3. The CDR3 loop reads CASSYVRDSPLHF. As DNA, the CDR3 is TGTGCCAGCAGTTACGTCAGGGATTCACCCCTCCACTTT.